This passage covers 18 T cell receptor beta chains from one sample sequenced in a study of identical twins (dated by TCRdb to about 2016). Libraries were prepared through 5' RACE. Sequencing instrument: Illumina HiSeq 2000. Through fastp at Q25 and MiXCR, TCRdb rebuilt clones from the public reads, retaining in-frame beta chains. Each CDR3 protein appears once, grouped with its most common genes and DNA. The sample contains roughly 480,000 distinct CDR3 sequences, less than 25% of them found a single time. Of the sample, about 2.7% is held by the ten largest clones. These data were also filed under a second study, of T cells expressing NK-cell markers.

Sequencing used CD4+ T cells sorted from blood. The origin of the receptors is a woman aged 18 to 35 in good health.

The chain uses TRBV12-3 or TRBV12-4 and TRBJ2-3, with a weak D call TRBD1 (7 bases). Trimming removed 3 bases at V and 6 bases at J, with 22 bases between. The CDR3 has 17 amino acids. CDR3 sequence: CASSFLGDSGRRDTQYF. CDR3 sequence (DNA): TGTGCCAGCAGTTTTTTGGGGGACAGCGGGCGCCGGGATACGCAGTATTTT.

This clonotype was observed many times. The rearrangement links TRBV29-1 to TRBJ2-1, with 9 bases matching TRBD1. The CDR3 is 14 residues long. Germline loops: CDR1 SQVTM, CDR2 ANQGSEA. J gave up 5 bases and V 7 bases, and 9 bases lay outside the gene matches. The DNA for the CDR3 is TGCAGCGCCCGCCGGGACAGGGATAACAATGAGCAGTTCTTC. Protein sequence: CSARRDRDNNEQFF.

The chain employs TRBV5-1 and TRBJ2-7, with 11 nucleotides matching TRBD1. CDR1 is SGHRS and CDR2 is YFSETQ in the germline V gene. Losses at the gene ends were 5 bases for V and 3 bases for J; bases not matched to a gene: 7. This CDR3 is 15 amino acids long. In DNA, the CDR3 is TGCGCCAGCAGTTACGATGGGACAGGGGGCTACGAGCAGTACTTC. Its protein is CASSYDGTGGYEQYF.

This clonotype showed up just a few times. This chain connects TRBV2 to TRBJ1-4; no clear D gene. The CDR3 covers 12 residues. CDR1 is SNHLY, CDR2 FYNNEI, per germline. Trimming stripped 7 bases from V and 5 bases from J, with 8 bases between. The CDR3 region has the DNA TGTGCCAGCATAGGCGGGAATGAAAAACTGTTTTTT. Residues: CASIGGNEKLFF.

The rearrangement joins TRBV5-1 to TRBJ2-3; D uncertain. Germline loops: CDR1 SGHRS, CDR2 YFSETQ. CDR3 size: 16 residues. The germline V and J ends were trimmed by 4 bases and 3 bases, with 18 bases remaining between them. CDR3 coding DNA: TGCGCCAGCAGCCAGTCCCCTGGGGTGAAGACAGATACGCAGTATTTT. This translates into CASSQSPGVKTDTQYF.

This clonotype has only a few counts. The chain combines TRBV29-1 with TRBJ2-1; TRBD2 matches at 9 bases. Unmatched junction bases numbered 8, after V lost 4 bases and J lost 7 bases. The CDR3 spans 14 residues. Germline V CDR1 and CDR2: SQVTM, ANQGSEA. CDR3 in amino acids: CSVGRAGGGNEQFF. DNA for the CDR3: TGCAGCGTTGGAAGAGCGGGGGGAGGGAATGAGCAGTTCTTC.

This clonotype was observed a few times. The chain carries TRBV6-5 and TRBJ1-4; 7 positions match TRBD1. The trim removed 0 bases at V and 5 bases at J, leaving 3 bases unmatched. Germline V gene sequence: CDR1 MNHEY, CDR2 SVGAGI. The CDR3 sequence is 15 residues long. The CDR3 DNA is TGTGCCAGCAGTTACTCGGGACAGCCAAATGAAAAACTGTTTTTT. It translates to CASSYSGQPNEKLFF.

This clonotype was seen more than once but under ten times. This sequence joins TRBV7-2 and TRBJ1-1; D gene unclear. Trimming cost V 3 bases and J 4 bases, with 9 bases left between them. This CDR3 is 13 amino acids long. Looked up from germline, CDR1 is SGHTA and CDR2 is FQGNSA. CDR3 in DNA: TGTGCCAGCAGCTTCTCCTGGAGCACTGAAGCTTTCTTT. As protein: CASSFSWSTEAFF. Full variable domain (remainder filled in from reference TRBV7-2 and TRBJ1-1): GAGVSQSPSNKVTEKGKDVELRCDPISGHTALYWYRQSLGQGLEFLIYFQGNSAPDKSGLPSDRFSAERTGGSVSTLTIQRTQQEDSAVYLCASSFSWSTEAFFGQGTRLTVV.

This clonotype was observed a few times. The chain carries TRBV6-5 and TRBJ2-2, with 11 nucleotides matching TRBD2. CDR3 length: 17 amino acids. CDR1 and CDR2 from the germline V gene are MNHEY and SVGAGI. The V gene end was trimmed by 2 bases and the J gene end by 4 bases; junction bases not matched to a gene: 6. CDR3 in amino acids: CASSYPLLAGGTGELFF. CDR3 DNA: TGTGCCAGCAGTTACCCCCTGCTAGCGGGGGGCACCGGGGAGCTGTTTTTT.

This clonotype has a handful of counts. The V and J genes are TRBV7-6 and TRBJ2-1; 12 bases are a match to TRBD2. V lost 4 bases, J lost 6 bases, and 7 bases stayed unmatched. In germline, CDR1 is SGHVS, CDR2 FNYEAQ. The CDR3 sequence is 16 residues long. The CDR3 region has the DNA TGTGCCAGCAGCTCCACTCTAGCGGGAGGGCCCAATGAGCAGTTCTTC. Translating gives CASSSTLAGGPNEQFF.

This clonotype has more than one count but fewer than ten. This chain joins TRBV5-1 and TRBJ2-1, with D possibly matching TRBD1 (5 bases). CDR1 SGHRS and CDR2 YFSETQ come from the germline V gene. The CDR3 is 16 amino acids. V lost 3 bases, J lost 0 bases, and 13 bases lay in between. CDR3 nucleotide sequence: TGCGCCAGCAGCTCGGGTGGGGCTAGCTCCTACAATGAGCAGTTCTTC. Its translation is CASSSGGASSYNEQFF.

This clonotype has just a few counts. This sequence joins TRBV2 and TRBJ2-1; TRBD1 is a possible D gene (5 bases). CDR1 and CDR2 from the germline V gene are SNHLY and FYNNEI. The CDR3 covers 11 residues. V lost 6 bases, J lost 10 bases, and 10 bases lay in between. The DNA of the CDR3 is TGTGCCAGCAGAATAGGGGCCGAGCAGTTCTTC. Encoded protein: CASRIGAEQFF.

This clonotype occurred a few times. This rearrangement joins TRBV7-6 to TRBJ2-6; D is uncertain. The germline gives CDR1 SGHVS, CDR2 FNYEAQ. The CDR3 has 16 amino acids. Trimming stripped 4 bases from V and 0 bases from J, with 10 bases between. CDR3 region: CASSSRPLSGANVLTF. In nucleotides, the CDR3 is TGTGCCAGCAGCTCCCGTCCGCTCTCTGGGGCCAACGTCCTGACTTTC.

V and J are TRBV7-9 and TRBJ2-3; the D is unclear. V lost 1 base and J 6 bases, leaving 11 bases between the germline ends. This CDR3 has 14 residues. The germline gives CDR1 SEHNR, CDR2 FQNEAQ (reference sequence). The CDR3 DNA reads as TGTGCCAGCAGCTTAGGAGACCCGTACGATACGCAGTATTTT. Translated, it gives CASSLGDPYDTQYF.

This clonotype was picked up a small number of times. The V and J genes are TRBV6-2 or TRBV6-3 and TRBJ2-1, with D uncertain. Per germline, CDR1 MNHEY and CDR2 SVGEGT. The V gene lost 2 bases and the J gene lost 0 bases, with 8 bases spanning the gap. The CDR3 is 15 amino acids. The CDR3 spells CASSYAAFSYNEQFF. CDR3 sequence (DNA): TGTGCCAGCAGTTACGCGGCTTTCTCCTACAATGAGCAGTTCTTC.

The table lists this clonotype with a few counts. V usage is TRBV7-2 and J usage is TRBJ2-7; 8 bases agree with TRBD2. J lost 4 bases, V lost 2 bases, and 4 bases had no gene match. The CDR3 is 14 residues long. Per the germline V gene, CDR1 is SGHTA and CDR2 is FQGNSA. CDR3 residues: CASSLLSGTYEQYF. In DNA, the CDR3 is TGTGCCAGCAGCTTACTTAGCGGGACGTACGAGCAGTACTTC. Full variable domain (rest looked up from reference TRBV7-2 and TRBJ2-7): GAGVSQSPSNKVTEKGKDVELRCDPISGHTALYWYRQSLGQGLEFLIYFQGNSAPDKSGLPSDRFSAERTGGSVSTLTIQRTQQEDSAVYLCASSLLSGTYEQYFGPGTRLTVT.

This clonotype has at least ten counts. This rearrangement joins TRBV5-1 to TRBJ2-5, with a possible D match to TRBD1 (5 bases). The CDR3 is made up of 13 amino acids. Germline V gene data show CDR1 as SGHRS and CDR2 as YFSETQ. The V and J ends lost 2 bases and 3 bases respectively, with 8 bases between them. CDR3 nucleotides: TGCGCCAGCAGCTTAACAGGAGAAGAGACCCAGTACTTC. Its translation: CASSLTGEETQYF. The full variable domain, its missing parts supplied by reference TRBV5-1 and TRBJ2-5, is KAGVTQTPRYLIKTRGQQVTLSCSPISGHRSVSWYQQTPGQGLQFLFEYFSETQRNKGNFPGRFSGRQFSNSRSEMNVSTLELGDSALYLCASSLTGEETQYFGPGTRLLVL.

The gene calls are TRBV7-2 and TRBJ1-1; 7 bases fit TRBD1. This CDR3 comprises 14 residues. Looked up from germline, CDR1 is SGHTA and CDR2 is FQGNSA. With V trimmed by 2 bases and J by 8 bases, 8 bases remained unmatched. DNA for the CDR3: TGTGCCAGCAGCTTATTGGGGGGGACAGTCGAAGCTTTCTTT. This codes for CASSLLGGTVEAFF.